The TCR beta chain under discussion was sequenced for a study of T-cell memory formation after mild COVID-19. About the study: Largely, TCR clusters stayed within a single donor.

Using its own MiXCR run on the 5' RACE reads, TCRdb lists one record per CDR3 protein. Among around 340,000 distinct CDR3 sequences listed, about 16% were seen once. The CDR3 is 11 residues long. The V gene lost 5 bases and the J gene lost 7 bases, with 6 bases spanning the gap. Germline loops: CDR1 DFQATT, CDR2 SNEGSKA (reference sequence). This clonotype was seen a few times. Its specificity is not known. Study results and limitations: Contracting clones, day 15 to 85, had balanced CD4/CD8, and later expanders favored CD4+. There were some responding clones in pre-infection memory, which suggested that cross-reactive memory had joined. Those CD4+ clones that contracted were mainly in CM and EM (CD8+ ones in EMRA).

The TCR was taken from a man aged 18 to 29 who had mild COVID-19 (a few samples of this study predate the infection). Cell type and time point are not known. Sample: PBMCs or a T cell subset sorted from them (not recorded which). This chain connects TRBV20-1 to TRBJ1-6; the D is unclear. CDR3 nucleotide sequence: TGCAGTGCTGGCCGCAATTCACCCCTCCACTTT. Protein product: CSAGRNSPLHF.